This TCR beta chain was captured in a study of CD8 T cells in ankylosing spondylitis. Broader study findings: Reportedly, significant enrichment of disease-linked clones occurred in matched ankylosing spondylitis synovial fluid. One TCR beta motif, made up of fewer than 10 highly homologous variants, appeared characteristic of ankylosing spondylitis blood.

A few counts support this clonotype. Its antigen is unidentified. The ends lost 6 bases at V and 5 bases at J; junction bases unmatched: 4. This CDR3 is 14 amino acids long. Quantitative 5'-RACE with molecular barcodes was used to make the TCR beta libraries. TCRdb called the 5' RACE reads again in MiXCR, with one record for every CDR3 protein. The repertoire holds 250,000 to 350,000 distinct CDR3 sequences, about 20% seen once, with around 7.8% in the top ten. The sequence was collected from a male donor with ankylosing spondylitis or in good health (not recorded which). The chain employs TRBV12-3 or TRBV12-4 and TRBJ2-5; 12 nucleotides match TRBD2. Sample: blood, either unsorted or a sorted T cell fraction (not recorded which). CDR3 DNA sequence: TGTGCCAGCAGGACTAGCGGGGGTGGCGAGACCCAGTACTTC. It codes for CASRTSGGGETQYF.